This TCR beta chain was captured in a study of vaccination effects on CD4 cells after COVID-19. CDR3 length: 13 residues. The V end lost 3 bases, the J end lost 9 bases, and 9 bases lay between the germline ends. Researchers isolated CD4+ T cells once approximately ten days of culture had elapsed. Turning to this clone: What it binds is unknown.

TCRdb keeps only in-frame clones here, not all; method: immunoSEQ multiplex PCR. This table has over 45,000 clones, 65% to 80% appearing once. The specimen comprised CD4+ T cells from PBMCs cultured without peptide, sampled before COVID-19 vaccination. This sequence was found in a human donor who received a COVID-19 vaccine. This chain joins TRBV12-3 or TRBV12-4 and TRBJ1-6; TRBD1 might be the D (5 bases). The CDR3 sequence is CASSFQGRSPLHF. The CDR3 bases are TGTGCCAGCAGTTTTCAGGGCCGTTCACCCCTCCACTTT.